Given below is one TCR beta chain in context. The antigen remains unidentified. The data were taken from a study of vaccination and CD4 T cells after COVID-19. At the Johns Hopkins FTIC core, DNA taken from cultured CD4+ T cells was sequenced by way of the Oncomine TCR Beta short-read assay. TCRdb re-called the PCR reads with MiXCR, one entry per CDR3 protein. There are 20,000 to 30,000 distinct CDR3 sequences in the sample; roughly 58% occur only once, and around 2.7% lies in the top ten. The treatment: roughly 11-day PBMC culture with coronavirus spike peptide pools or control peptides (ViraFEST assay). The CDR3 length is 15 residues. V lost 1 base, J lost 1 base, and 4 bases stayed unmatched. CDR1 and CDR2 from the germline V gene are SGHNT and YYREEE (reference sequence).

V is TRBV5-4 and J is TRBJ1-2; 7 bases match TRBD1. This receptor was identified in a human donor who had recovered from COVID-19. Sequenced: CD4+ T cells from blood, cultured in vitro. The CDR3 DNA follows: TGTGCCAGCAGCTTGACAGGGGTAATTAACTATGGCTACACCTTC. Translation gives CASSLTGVINYGYTF.